Listed below are T cell receptor beta chains from one sample, sequenced in a study of T cell changes during pregnancy in multiple sclerosis. Repertoires were generated with immunoSEQ multiplex PCR, while TCRdb's copy carries only in-frame clones and drops some. The data contain some 28,000 clones, roughly nine tenths of them singletons. The sample here was CD8+ T cells from peripheral blood mononuclear cells, taken before pregnancy. These receptors originate from a female donor with multiple sclerosis, enrolled in a pregnancy study. Both conserved end residues are part of each CDR3. Each record gives: V gene, D gene, J gene, clone size, CDR3 protein, CDR3 DNA. A D gene is named only where the DNA matches it firmly. Size tells how often a clone was seen (once, few, many) or the class of an expanded clone, and some rows leave it out.

v_gene: TRBV2
d_gene: -
j_gene: TRBJ2-7
abundance: -
CDR3aa: CASGRVGEQYF
CDR3nt: TGTGCCAGCGGCAGGGTGGGCGAGCAGTACTTC

v_gene: TRBV19
d_gene: -
j_gene: TRBJ1-1
abundance: -
CDR3aa: CATSLGRNTEAFF
CDR3nt: TGTGCCACCTCCCTGGGGCGAAACACTGAAGCTTTCTTT

v_gene: TRBV9
d_gene: TRBD2
j_gene: TRBJ2-2
abundance: -
CDR3aa: CASRLSGGAGELFF
CDR3nt: TGTGCCAGCAGACTTAGCGGGGGGGCCGGGGAGCTGTTTTTT

v_gene: TRBV30
d_gene: TRBD1
j_gene: TRBJ2-5
abundance: -
CDR3aa: CAWETGGAETQYF
CDR3nt: TGTGCCTGGGAGACAGGGGGCGCCGAGACCCAGTACTTC

v_gene: TRBV7-9
d_gene: -
j_gene: TRBJ2-1
abundance: -
CDR3aa: CASSSWGPTRYNEQFF
CDR3nt: TGTGCCAGCAGCTCGTGGGGGCCAACTAGGTACAATGAGCAGTTCTTC

v_gene: TRBV7-9
d_gene: -
j_gene: TRBJ2-7
abundance: -
CDR3aa: CASSLAMTAYEQYF
CDR3nt: TGTGCCAGCAGCTTAGCGATGACAGCCTACGAGCAGTACTTC

v_gene: TRBV5-4
d_gene: TRBD1
j_gene: TRBJ1-2
abundance: -
CDR3aa: CASSPGGADYGYTF
CDR3nt: TGTGCCAGCAGCCCAGGGGGCGCAGACTATGGCTACACCTTC

v_gene: TRBV5-4
d_gene: TRBD1
j_gene: TRBJ1-2
abundance: -
CDR3aa: CASSSHMTGAHYGYTF
CDR3nt: TGTGCCAGCAGCTCCCATATGACAGGGGCGCACTATGGCTACACCTTC

v_gene: TRBV5-8
d_gene: -
j_gene: TRBJ1-2
abundance: once
CDR3aa: CASSLPGSNYGYTF
CDR3nt: TGTGCCAGCAGCTTACCCGGGAGTAACTATGGCTACACCTTC

v_gene: TRBV7-2
d_gene: -
j_gene: TRBJ1-3
abundance: -
CDR3aa: CASSLEEGNTIYF
CDR3nt: TGTGCCAGCAGCTTAGAAGAGGGAAACACCATATATTTT